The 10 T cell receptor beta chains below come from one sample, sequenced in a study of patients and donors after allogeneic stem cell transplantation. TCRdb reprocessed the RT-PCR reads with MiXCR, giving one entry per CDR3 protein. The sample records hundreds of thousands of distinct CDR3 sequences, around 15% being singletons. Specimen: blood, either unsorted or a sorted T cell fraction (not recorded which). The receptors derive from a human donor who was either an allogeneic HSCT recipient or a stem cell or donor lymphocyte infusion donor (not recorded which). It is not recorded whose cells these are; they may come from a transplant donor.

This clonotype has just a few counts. The CDR3 nucleotides read TGCGCCAGCAGCTTGGACAGGGGGGCGGCCGGGGAGCTGTTTTTT. Residues: CASSLDRGAAGELFF. The genes are TRBV5-1 and TRBJ2-2; 8 nucleotides align to TRBD1. Germline trimming cut 0 bases from V and 6 bases from J; bases unmatched to any gene: 4. In germline, CDR1 is SGHRS, CDR2 YFSETQ. This CDR3 has 15 amino acids.

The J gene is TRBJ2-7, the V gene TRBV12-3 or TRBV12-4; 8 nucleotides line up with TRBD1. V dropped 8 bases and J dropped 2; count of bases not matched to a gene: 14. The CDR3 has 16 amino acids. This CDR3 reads CASRIYPGTGTYEQYF. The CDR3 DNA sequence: TGTGCCAGCCGAATATACCCCGGGACAGGAACCTACGAGCAGTACTTC.

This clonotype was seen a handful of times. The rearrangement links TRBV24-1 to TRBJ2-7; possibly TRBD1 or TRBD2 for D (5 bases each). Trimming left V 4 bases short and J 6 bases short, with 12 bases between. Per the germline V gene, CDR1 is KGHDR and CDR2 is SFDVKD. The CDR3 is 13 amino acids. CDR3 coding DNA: TGTGCCACCAGTGACCCAGGGAGACTCGAGCAGTACTTC. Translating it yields CATSDPGRLEQYF.

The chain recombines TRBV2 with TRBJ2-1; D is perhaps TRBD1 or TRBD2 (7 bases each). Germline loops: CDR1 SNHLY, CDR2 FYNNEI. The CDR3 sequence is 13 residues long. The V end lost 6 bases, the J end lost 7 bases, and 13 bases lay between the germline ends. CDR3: CASRNQGGNEQFF. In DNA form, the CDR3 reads TGTGCCAGCAGGAACCAGGGGGGGAATGAGCAGTTCTTC.

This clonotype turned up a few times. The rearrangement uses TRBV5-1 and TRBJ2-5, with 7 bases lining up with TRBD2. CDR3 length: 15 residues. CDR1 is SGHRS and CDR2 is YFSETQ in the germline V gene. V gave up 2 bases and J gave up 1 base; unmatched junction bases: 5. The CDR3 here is CASSFAGTIQETQYF. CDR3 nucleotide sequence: TGCGCCAGCAGCTTTGCCGGGACTATCCAAGAGACCCAGTACTTC.

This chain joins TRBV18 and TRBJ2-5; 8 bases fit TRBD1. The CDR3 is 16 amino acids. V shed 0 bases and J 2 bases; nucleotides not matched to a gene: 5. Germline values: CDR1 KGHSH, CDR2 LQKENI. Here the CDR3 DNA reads TGTGCCAGCTCACCACCGGACAGGGCCTCACAAGAGACCCAGTACTTC. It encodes CASSPPDRASQETQYF.

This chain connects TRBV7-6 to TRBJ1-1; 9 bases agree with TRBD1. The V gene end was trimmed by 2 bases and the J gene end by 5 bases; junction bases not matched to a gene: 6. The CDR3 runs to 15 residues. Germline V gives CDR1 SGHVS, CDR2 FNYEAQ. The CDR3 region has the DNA TGTGCCAGCAGCTTACTTGACAGGGGGGATACTGAAGCTTTCTTT. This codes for CASSLLDRGDTEAFF.

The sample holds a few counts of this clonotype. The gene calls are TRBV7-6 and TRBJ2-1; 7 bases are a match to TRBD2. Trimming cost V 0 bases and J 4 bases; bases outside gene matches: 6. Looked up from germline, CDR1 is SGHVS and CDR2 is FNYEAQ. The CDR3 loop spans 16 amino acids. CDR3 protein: CASSLAGAGYYNEQFF. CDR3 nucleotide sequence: TGTGCCAGCAGCTTAGCCGGAGCGGGATATTACAATGAGCAGTTCTTC.

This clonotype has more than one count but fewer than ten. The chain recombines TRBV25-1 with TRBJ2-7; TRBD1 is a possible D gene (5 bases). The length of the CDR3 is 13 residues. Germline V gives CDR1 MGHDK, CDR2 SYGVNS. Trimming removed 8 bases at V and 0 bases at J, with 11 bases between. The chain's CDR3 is CASGKTASYEQYF. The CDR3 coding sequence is TGTGCCAGCGGTAAGACAGCCTCCTACGAGCAGTACTTC.

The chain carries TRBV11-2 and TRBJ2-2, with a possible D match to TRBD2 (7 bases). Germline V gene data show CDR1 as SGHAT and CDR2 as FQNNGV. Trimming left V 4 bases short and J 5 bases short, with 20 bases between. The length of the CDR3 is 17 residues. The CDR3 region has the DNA TGTGCCAGCAGCTATAACAGGCTCGGGGGGCGGACCGGGGAGCTGTTTTTT. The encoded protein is CASSYNRLGGRTGELFF.